Here is one T cell receptor (beta chain) with its context. Antigen: not known. Germline V CDR1 and CDR2: SGHNT, YENEEA. V was clipped by 7 bases and J by 2 bases, with 12 bases between them. The CDR3 loop spans 15 amino acids. The data originate from a study of T cell responses to AZD1222 COVID-19 vaccine. Overall study context: Combined were second doses at about 4 or about 12 weeks.

Study observations and caveats: Close to half of spike-specific TCRs reportedly recognize unmutated variant regions.

Produced via immunoSEQ multiplex PCR; TCRdb's table is partial and in-frame only. The data contain 90,000 to 150,000 clones, 70% to 90% of them singletons. Source: peripheral blood, taken on day 0 of AZD1222 vaccination. The chain couples TRBV11-3 to TRBJ2-6; D is ambiguous. The origin of this receptor is an adult in good health. Here the CDR3 reads CASTSVNTGANVLTF. CDR3 bases: TGTGCCAGCACCTCAGTAAACACTGGGGCCAACGTCCTGACTTTC.